This TCR beta chain appears in the sequencing data of a study of T cell repertoires in cytomegalovirus infection. In the study overall: Public signatures in TCR beta pointed to CMV infection and matching HLA type. Points from the study as a whole: The cumulative frequency of public TCR beta families identified carriers of CMV plus the relevant HLA. Dominating the ex vivo response were TCR beta clonotypes that were CMV-specific and HLA-C-restricted.

TCRdb redid the calling of the reads with MiXCR, one entry per CDR3 protein. The sample includes approximately 500,000 distinct CDR3 sequences, 15% to 20% seen only once; the top ten take roughly a quarter. At least ten counts were recorded for this clonotype. Its antigen is as yet unknown. The source is a human donor in good health (CMV status not recorded). Some clones in this sample may be carry-over from other donors' samples. Material: CD8+ T cells from PBMCs.

The CDR3 loop reads CASSSRSSTDTQYF. The DNA of the CDR3 is TGTGCCAGCAGCTCCCGCTCTAGCACAGATACGCAGTATTTT. This chain uses TRBV7-9 with TRBJ2-3; D uncertain. V was clipped by 4 bases and J by 0 bases, with 8 bases between them. CDR1 and CDR2 (germline): SEHNR, FQNEAQ (reference sequence). This CDR3 region has 14 residues.